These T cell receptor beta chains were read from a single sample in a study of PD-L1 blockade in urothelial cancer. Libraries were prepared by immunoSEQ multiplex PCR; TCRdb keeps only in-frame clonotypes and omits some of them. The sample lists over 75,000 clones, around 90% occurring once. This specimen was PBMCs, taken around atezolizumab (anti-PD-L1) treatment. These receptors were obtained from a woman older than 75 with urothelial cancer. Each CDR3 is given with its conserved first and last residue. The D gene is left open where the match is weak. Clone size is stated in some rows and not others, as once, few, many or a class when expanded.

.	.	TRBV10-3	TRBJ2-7	TGTGCCATCAGTGACCCTCCTTCCCCCGAGCAGTACTTC	CAISDPPSPEQYF
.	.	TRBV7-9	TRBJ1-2	TGTGCCAGCAGCTTAGCTGGCAGTCCCTATGGCTACACCTTC	CASSLAGSPYGYTF
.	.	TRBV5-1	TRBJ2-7	TGCGCCAGCAGCTTAGGCGGGTGGAGCTCCTACGAGCAGTACTTC	CASSLGGWSSYEQYF
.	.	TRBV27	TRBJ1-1	TGTGCCGCGCGTCAGGTTGAGGGTGAAGCTTTCTTT	CAARQVEGEAFF
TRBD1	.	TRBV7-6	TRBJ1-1	TGTGCCAGCAGCTTAAAGGGGGCGGACACTGAAGCTTTCTTT	CASSLKGADTEAFF
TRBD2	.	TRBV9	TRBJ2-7	TGTGCCAGCAGCGTAGTAGCGGGAGTGTCGCCTACCTACGAGCAGTACTTC	CASSVVAGVSPTYEQYF
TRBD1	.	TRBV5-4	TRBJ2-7	TGTGCCAGCAGCTTGATAGGGGGCGGGTACGAGCAGTACTTC	CASSLIGGGYEQYF
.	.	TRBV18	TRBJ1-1	TGTGCCAGCTCACCACCGGGACTCCAGAACACTGAAGCTTTCTTT	CASSPPGLQNTEAFF
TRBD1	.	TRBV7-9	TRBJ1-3	TGTGCCAGCAGCCAGGACAGGCTATTATATTTT	CASSQDRLLYF
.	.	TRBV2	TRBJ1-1	TGTGCCAGCATGGGGCAAATGAACACTGAAGCTTTCTTT	CASMGQMNTEAFF
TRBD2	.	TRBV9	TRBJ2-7	TGTGCCAGCAGCGTCGGGACTAGCGGGCCCCGGGGGAGCACCTACGAGCAGTACTTC	CASSVGTSGPRGSTYEQYF
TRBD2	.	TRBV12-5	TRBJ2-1	TGTGCTAGTGGTTTGGGGACTAGCGGGAGGGCCTCGGATGAGCAGTTCTTC	CASGLGTSGRASDEQFF
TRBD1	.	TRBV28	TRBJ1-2	TGTGCCAGCAGCCGGAGACAGGGCGGCTATGGCTACACCTTC	CASSRRQGGYGYTF
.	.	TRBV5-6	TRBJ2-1	TGTGCCAGCAGCCCAGCCTCATTCGGGGAGCAGTTCTTC	CASSPASFGEQFF
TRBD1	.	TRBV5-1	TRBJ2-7	TGCGCCAGCAGCTTGGTTGGGACAGCCTACGAGCAGTACTTC	CASSLVGTAYEQYF
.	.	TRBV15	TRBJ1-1	TGTGCCACCAGCAGAGATTTTTTGGGGGCACTGAACACTGAAGCTTTCTTT	CATSRDFLGALNTEAFF
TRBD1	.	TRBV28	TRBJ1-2	TGTGCCAGCAGCCCGGGACAGGGACGCTATGGCTACACCTTC	CASSPGQGRYGYTF
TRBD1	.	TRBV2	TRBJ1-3	TGTGCCAGCAGTGCCGGGACAGGGTCTGGAAACACCATATATTTT	CASSAGTGSGNTIYF
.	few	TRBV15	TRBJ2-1	TGTGCCACCAGCGACGACAATTACAATGAGCAGTTCTTC	CATSDDNYNEQFF
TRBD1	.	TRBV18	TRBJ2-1	TGTGCCAGCTCACCCAGGACAGGGGTTTACAATGAGCAGTTCTTC	CASSPRTGVYNEQFF
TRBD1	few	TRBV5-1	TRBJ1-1	TGCGCCAGGTCTATTACAGGGGGCAGGGGGAACACTGAAGCTTTCTTT	CARSITGGRGNTEAFF
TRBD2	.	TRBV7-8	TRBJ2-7	TGTGCCAGCAGCTTAGGGACTAGCGGCTTCGAGCAGTACTTC	CASSLGTSGFEQYF
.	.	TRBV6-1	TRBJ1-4	TGTGCCAGCAGTGTTTCTGCGGGTACAACTAATGAAAAACTGTTTTTT	CASSVSAGTTNEKLFF
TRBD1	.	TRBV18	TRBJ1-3	TGTGCCAGCTCAACGGGGACAGGGAGCGGAAACACCATATATTTT	CASSTGTGSGNTIYF
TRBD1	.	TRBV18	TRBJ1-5	TGTGCCAGCTCATCCCGGACAGGGGAAGCTTCGAGCAATCAGCCCCAGCATTTT	CASSSRTGEASSNQPQHF
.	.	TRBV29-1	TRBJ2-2	TGCAGCGTTGATCCCGCTAGCACCGGGGAGCTGTTTTTT	CSVDPASTGELFF